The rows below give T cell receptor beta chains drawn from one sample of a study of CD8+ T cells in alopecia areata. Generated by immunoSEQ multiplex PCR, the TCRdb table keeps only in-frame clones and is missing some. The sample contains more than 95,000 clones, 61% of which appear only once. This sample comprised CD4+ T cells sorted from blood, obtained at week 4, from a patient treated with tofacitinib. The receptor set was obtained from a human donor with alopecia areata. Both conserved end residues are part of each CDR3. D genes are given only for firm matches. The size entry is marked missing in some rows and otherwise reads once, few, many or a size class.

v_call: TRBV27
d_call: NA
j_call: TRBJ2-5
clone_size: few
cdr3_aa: CASSLSYGPETQYF
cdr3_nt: TGTGCCAGCAGTTTATCCTATGGCCCTGAGACCCAGTACTTC

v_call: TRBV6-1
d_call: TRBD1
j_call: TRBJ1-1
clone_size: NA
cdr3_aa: CASSKDRAMNTEAFF
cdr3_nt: TGTGCCAGCAGCAAGGACAGGGCGATGAACACTGAAGCTTTCTTT

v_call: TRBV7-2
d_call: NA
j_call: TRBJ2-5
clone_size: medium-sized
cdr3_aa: CASSLVGSQETQYF
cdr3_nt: TGTGCCAGCAGCTTAGTAGGTTCTCAAGAGACCCAGTACTTC

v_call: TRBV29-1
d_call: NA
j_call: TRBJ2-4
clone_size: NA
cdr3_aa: CSVGAKNIQYF
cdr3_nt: TGCAGCGTTGGAGCCAAAAACATTCAGTACTTC

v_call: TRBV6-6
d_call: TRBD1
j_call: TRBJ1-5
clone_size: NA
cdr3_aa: CASRPTGELQPQHF
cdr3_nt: TGTGCCAGCAGACCGACAGGGGAACTTCAGCCCCAGCATTTT

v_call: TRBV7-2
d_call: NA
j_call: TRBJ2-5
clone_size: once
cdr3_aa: CASSNLVRPGETQYF
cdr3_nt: TGTGCCAGCAGCAACCTGGTGAGGCCGGGAGAGACCCAGTACTTC

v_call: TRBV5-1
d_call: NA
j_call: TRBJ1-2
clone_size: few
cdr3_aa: CASSLIQDGNGYTF
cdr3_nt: TGCGCCAGCAGCTTGATACAGGATGGGAATGGCTACACCTTC

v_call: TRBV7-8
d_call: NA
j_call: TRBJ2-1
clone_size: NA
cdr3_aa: CASSLASGLDEQFF
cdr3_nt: TGTGCCAGCAGCTTAGCGTCAGGGCTCGATGAGCAGTTCTTC

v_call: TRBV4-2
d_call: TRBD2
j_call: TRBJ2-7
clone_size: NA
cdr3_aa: CASSPSTSEPYEQYF
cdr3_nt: TGTGCCAGCAGCCCATCTACTAGCGAGCCCTACGAGCAGTACTTC

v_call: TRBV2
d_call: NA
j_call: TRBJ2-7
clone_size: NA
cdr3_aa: CASRQFSYEQYF
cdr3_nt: TGTGCCAGCCGACAGTTCTCCTACGAGCAGTACTTC

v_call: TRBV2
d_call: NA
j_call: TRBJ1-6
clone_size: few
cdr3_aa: CASSREGRDSPLHF
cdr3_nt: TGTGCCAGCAGTCGGGAGGGGCGGGATTCACCCCTCCACTTT

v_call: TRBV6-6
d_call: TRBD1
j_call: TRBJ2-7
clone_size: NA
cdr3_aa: CASVQGTGGYEQYF
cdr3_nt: TGTGCCAGCGTACAGGGGACAGGAGGCTACGAGCAGTACTTC

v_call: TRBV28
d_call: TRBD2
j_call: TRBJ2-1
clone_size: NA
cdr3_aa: CASSLAGGPNEQFF
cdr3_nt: TGTGCCAGCAGTTTAGCGGGAGGGCCCAATGAGCAGTTCTTC

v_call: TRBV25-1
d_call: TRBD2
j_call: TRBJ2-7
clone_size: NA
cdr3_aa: CASSEPTSGRYEQYF
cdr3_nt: TGTGCCAGCAGTGAACCGACTAGCGGGCGCTACGAGCAGTACTTC

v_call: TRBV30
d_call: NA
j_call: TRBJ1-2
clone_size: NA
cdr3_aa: CAWSVIRGGYTF
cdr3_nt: TGTGCCTGGAGTGTAATTAGGGGTGGCTACACCTTC

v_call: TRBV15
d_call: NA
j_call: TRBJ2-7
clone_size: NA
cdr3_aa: CATSRAGGSGEQYF
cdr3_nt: TGTGCCACCAGCAGAGCCGGTGGAAGTGGCGAGCAGTACTTC

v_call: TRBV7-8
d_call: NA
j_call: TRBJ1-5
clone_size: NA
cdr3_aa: CASSLGRDQPQHF
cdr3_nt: TGTGCCAGCAGCCTAGGGAGGGATCAGCCCCAGCATTTT

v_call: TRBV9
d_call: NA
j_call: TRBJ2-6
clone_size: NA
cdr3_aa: CASSSQVSGANVLTF
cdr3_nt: TGTGCCAGCAGCTCACAGGTCTCTGGGGCCAACGTCCTGACTTTC

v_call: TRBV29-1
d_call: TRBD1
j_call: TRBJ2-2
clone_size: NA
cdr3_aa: CSATVWTGRLELFF
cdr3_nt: TGCAGCGCCACGGTTTGGACAGGGAGGTTAGAGCTGTTTTTT

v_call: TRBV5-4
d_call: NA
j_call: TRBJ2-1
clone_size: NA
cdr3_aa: CASSLPRQGSYNEQFF
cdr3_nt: TGTGCCAGCAGCTTGCCCCGGCAGGGCTCCTACAATGAGCAGTTCTTC

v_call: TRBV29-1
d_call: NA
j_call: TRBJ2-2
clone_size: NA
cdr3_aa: CSASRGTGELFF
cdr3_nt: TGCAGCGCCTCGAGGGGTACCGGGGAGCTGTTTTTT

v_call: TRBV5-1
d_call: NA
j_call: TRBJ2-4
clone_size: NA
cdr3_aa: CASSLDWQIGIQYF
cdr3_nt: TGCGCCAGCAGCTTGGATTGGCAGATCGGCATTCAGTACTTC

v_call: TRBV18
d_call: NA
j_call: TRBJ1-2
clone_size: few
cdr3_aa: CASSATPSNYGYTF
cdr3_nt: TGTGCCAGCTCAGCTACACCATCTAACTATGGCTACACCTTC

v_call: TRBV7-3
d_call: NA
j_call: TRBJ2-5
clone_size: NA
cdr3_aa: CASSRTGTQTQYF
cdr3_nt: TGTGCCAGCAGTCGTACAGGGACACAGACCCAGTACTTC

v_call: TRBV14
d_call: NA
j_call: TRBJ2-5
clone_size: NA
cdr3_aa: CASSPRGQETQYF
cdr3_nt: TGTGCCAGCAGCCCCAGGGGCCAAGAGACCCAGTACTTC

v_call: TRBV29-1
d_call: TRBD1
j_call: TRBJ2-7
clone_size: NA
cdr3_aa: CSVARDRDEQYF
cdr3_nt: TGCAGCGTCGCCCGTGACAGGGACGAGCAGTACTTC

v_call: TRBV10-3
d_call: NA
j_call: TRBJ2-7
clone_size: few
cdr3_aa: CAISERGGTVEQYF
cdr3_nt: TGTGCCATCAGTGAACGAGGGGGGACAGTCGAGCAGTACTTC

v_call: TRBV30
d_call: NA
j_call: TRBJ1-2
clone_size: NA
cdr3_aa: CAWSAGRTYYGYTF
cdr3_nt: TGTGCCTGGAGTGCCGGACGGACTTATTATGGCTACACCTTC

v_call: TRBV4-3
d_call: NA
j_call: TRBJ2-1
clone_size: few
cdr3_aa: CASSQERGREQFF
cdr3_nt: TGCGCCAGCAGCCAAGAACGGGGGCGCGAGCAGTTCTTC

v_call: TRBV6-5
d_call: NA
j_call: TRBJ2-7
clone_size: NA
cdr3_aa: CASSPTDEGEQYF
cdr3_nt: TGTGCCAGCAGCCCTACGGACGAGGGAGAGCAGTACTTC

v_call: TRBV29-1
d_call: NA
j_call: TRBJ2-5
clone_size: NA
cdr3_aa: CSVRARLGQETQYF
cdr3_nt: TGCAGCGTTAGAGCTAGATTGGGTCAAGAGACCCAGTACTTC

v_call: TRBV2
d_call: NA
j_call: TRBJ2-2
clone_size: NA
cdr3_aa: CATRRGPTGELFF
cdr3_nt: TGTGCCACCCGTAGGGGCCCCACCGGGGAGCTGTTTTTT

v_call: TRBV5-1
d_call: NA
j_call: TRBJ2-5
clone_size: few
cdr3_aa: CASSLAPSANQETQYF
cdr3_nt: TGCGCCAGCAGCTTGGCCCCAAGCGCTAACCAAGAGACCCAGTACTTC

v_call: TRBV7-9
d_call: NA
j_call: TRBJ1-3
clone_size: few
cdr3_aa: CASSLFGQSFSNTIYF
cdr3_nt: TGTGCCAGCAGCTTATTTGGACAGTCTTTCTCAAACACCATATATTTT

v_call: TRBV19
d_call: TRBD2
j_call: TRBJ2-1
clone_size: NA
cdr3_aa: CASRSMALRGREEYNEQFF
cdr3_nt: TGTGCCAGTAGGAGTATGGCCCTTCGGGGGCGGGAGGAATACAATGAGCAGTTCTTC

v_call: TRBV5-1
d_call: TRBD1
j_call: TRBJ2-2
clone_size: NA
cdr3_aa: CASSLGPTGGLNTGELFF
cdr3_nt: TGCGCCAGCAGCTTGGGCCCTACAGGGGGCTTGAACACCGGGGAGCTGTTTTTT

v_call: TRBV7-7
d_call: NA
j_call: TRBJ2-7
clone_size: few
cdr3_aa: CASSAQGSGSYEQYF
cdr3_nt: TGTGCCAGCAGTGCTCAGGGGTCGGGCTCCTACGAGCAGTACTTC

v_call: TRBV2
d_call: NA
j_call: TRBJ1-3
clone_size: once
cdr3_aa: CASRWASSGNTIYF
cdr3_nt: TGTGCCAGCAGATGGGCATCGAGTGGAAACACCATATATTTT

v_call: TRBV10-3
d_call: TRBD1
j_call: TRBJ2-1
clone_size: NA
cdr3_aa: CAIMGPVGTGDDEQFF
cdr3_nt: TGTGCCATCATGGGGCCGGTGGGGACAGGGGATGATGAGCAGTTCTTC

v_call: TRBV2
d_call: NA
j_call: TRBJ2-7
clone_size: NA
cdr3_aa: CASGSGALTYEQYF
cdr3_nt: TGTGCCAGCGGGTCAGGGGCTCTCACCTACGAGCAGTACTTC

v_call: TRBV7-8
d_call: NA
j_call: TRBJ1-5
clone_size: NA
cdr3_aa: CASSLEQGLNQPQHF
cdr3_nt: TGTGCCAGCAGCTTAGAACAGGGACTCAATCAGCCCCAGCATTTT

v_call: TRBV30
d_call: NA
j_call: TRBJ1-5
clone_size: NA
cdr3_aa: CAWSGQSNQPQHF
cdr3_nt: TGTGCCTGGAGTGGACAGTCCAATCAGCCCCAGCATTTT

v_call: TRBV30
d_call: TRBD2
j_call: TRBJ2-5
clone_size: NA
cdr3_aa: CAWSKGTSEGTQYF
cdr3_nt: TGTGCCTGGAGTAAGGGGACTAGCGAGGGGACCCAGTACTTC

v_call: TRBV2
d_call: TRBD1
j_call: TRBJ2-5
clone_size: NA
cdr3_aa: CASSRQGSETQYF
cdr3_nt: TGTGCCAGCAGTAGACAGGGGTCGGAGACCCAGTACTTC